These T cell receptor beta chains were read from a single sample in a study of long-term antiretroviral therapy in people with HIV. The repertoire was sequenced with immunoSEQ multiplex PCR; TCRdb's copy has only in-frame clones and lacks some. The repertoire has 5,500 to 6,000 clones, around 78% of them found once; the top ten carry 9.5% to 13%. The sequencing used unsorted PBMCs, collected 1.8 years before starting antiretroviral therapy. The receptors here all came from a man aged 35 to 55 with HIV. CDR3s include the opening cysteine and the closing phenylalanine or tryptophan. The order of the fields is D gene, J gene, clone size, V gene, CDR3 DNA, CDR3 protein. D genes are given only for firm matches. The size entry is marked missing in some rows and otherwise reads once, few, many or a size class.

>NA|TRBJ1-5|NA|TRBV14
TGTGCCAGCAGCCCCACTTGGGGCCGTCAGCCCCAGCATTTT
CASSPTWGRQPQHF
>NA|TRBJ1-3|NA|TRBV10-3
TGTGCCATCAGTGGGGGTTCTTCTGGAAACACCATATATTTT
CAISGGSSGNTIYF
>NA|TRBJ2-7|NA|TRBV7-3
TGTGCCAGCAGCTCAATCAGGGGAAGCGAGCAGTACTTC
CASSSIRGSEQYF
>TRBD1|TRBJ2-1|NA|TRBV6-5
TGTGCCAGCAGACCCGGGACAGCTTACAATGAGCAGTTCTTC
CASRPGTAYNEQFF
>NA|TRBJ2-3|NA|TRBV10-1
TGCGCCACCCATCCTTCAGGGTTACGCACAGATACGCAGTATTTT
CATHPSGLRTDTQYF
>NA|TRBJ2-5|NA|TRBV19
TGTGCCACCAGTGTTCTGGGTGGGGAGACCCAGTACTTC
CATSVLGGETQYF
>TRBD2|TRBJ2-7|NA|TRBV27
TGTGCCAGCAGTTTAGGGACTACCTACGAGCAGTACTTC
CASSLGTTYEQYF
>NA|TRBJ1-5|NA|TRBV6-6
TGTGCCAGCAGTTACCGAGTGGCAGCAGACAATCAGCCCCAGCATTTT
CASSYRVAADNQPQHF
>NA|TRBJ2-1|once|TRBV4-3
TGCGCCAGCAGCCAAGAAGGGAGAAAGGATGAGCAGTTCTTC
CASSQEGRKDEQFF
>TRBD1|TRBJ2-7|NA|TRBV28
TGTGCCAGCAGCAACGCGGGACAGGCCTACGAGCAGTACTTC
CASSNAGQAYEQYF
>NA|TRBJ1-3|few|TRBV4-1
TGCGCCAGCAGCCAAAGCCTATCAAGCTCTGGAAACACCATATATTTT
CASSQSLSSSGNTIYF
>NA|TRBJ2-2|NA|TRBV6-5
TGTGCCACCACCCAGGGTTTTGGCACCGGGGAGCTGTTTTTT
CATTQGFGTGELFF
>NA|TRBJ1-1|NA|TRBV4-2
TGTGCCAGCAGCCAAGATCAGCATCCTGAGGCTTTCTTT
CASSQDQHPEAFF
>NA|TRBJ2-7|NA|TRBV7-9
TGTGCCAGCAGCTTAGCAGGGAGTACCTACGAGCAGTACTTC
CASSLAGSTYEQYF
>TRBD1|TRBJ1-2|NA|TRBV7-8
TGTGCCAGCAGCCCGACAGGGAGCTCCTATGGCTACACCTTC
CASSPTGSSYGYTF
>NA|TRBJ2-1|NA|TRBV5-1
TGCGCCAGCAGCTTCGGACAGGGAGGGGATGAGCAGTTCTTC
CASSFGQGGDEQFF
>NA|TRBJ1-3|NA|TRBV4-2
TGTGCCAGCAGCCAAGAGGGCAGGGGATGGTCGGGAGGAAACACCATATATTTT
CASSQEGRGWSGGNTIYF
>TRBD1|TRBJ1-5|NA|TRBV23-1
TGCGCCAGCAACCCCCGGGACAGGGAAAATCAGCCCCAGCATTTT
CASNPRDRENQPQHF
>NA|TRBJ2-7|once|TRBV30
TGTGCCTGGATGGGATTACAGAGCTCCTACGAGCAGTACTTC
CAWMGLQSSYEQYF
>NA|TRBJ2-3|once|TRBV30
TGTGCCTGGAGGGGCTCGACAGATACGCAGTATTTT
CAWRGSTDTQYF
>NA|TRBJ2-7|NA|TRBV29-1
TGCAGCGTTGAAGATCATCTTAGGGACGAGCAGTACTTC
CSVEDHLRDEQYF
>NA|TRBJ1-2|NA|TRBV9
TGTGCCAGCAGCGTAGCACAGGCCGGGGGCTATGGCTACACCTTC
CASSVAQAGGYGYTF
>TRBD1|TRBJ1-5|NA|TRBV30
TGTGCCTGGAGTGTAGACAGGGTAGGGATCGGCAATCAGCCCCAGCATTTT
CAWSVDRVGIGNQPQHF
>NA|TRBJ1-1|NA|TRBV2
TGTGCCAGCAGCCTCGACGGGAACACTGAAGCTTTCTTT
CASSLDGNTEAFF
>NA|TRBJ2-1|NA|TRBV7-2
TGTGCCAGCAGCTTAACCGAGGATGAGCAGTTCTTC
CASSLTEDEQFF
>NA|TRBJ1-3|few|TRBV6-5
TGTGCCAGCAGTTTAACAGAGTCCTCTGGAAACACCATATATTTT
CASSLTESSGNTIYF
>TRBD2|TRBJ2-1|NA|TRBV19
TGTGCCAGTACTCCGGACGGAGCGGGAGCGGTTGAGCAGTTCTTC
CASTPDGAGAVEQFF
>NA|TRBJ1-3|NA|TRBV6-1
TGTGCCAGCAGGGAGGGGCCCCAGGATGGAAACACCATATATTTT
CASREGPQDGNTIYF